The 13 T cell receptor beta chains listed next were all sequenced from one sample in a study of human T cells and chemical hapten exposure. TCRdb recomputed calls from the RACE reads with MiXCR, one row per CDR3 protein. Of 40,000 or so distinct CDR3 sequences in the sample, about 13% were seen once. Documented time point: patch test 3, about 24 weeks after DPC sensitization. Treatment specified: therapeutic diphenylcyclopropenone sensitization with weekly scalp DPC. Total RNA extraction was carried out from unfractionated whole blood. The source material was whole blood, sampled in connection with sensitization to the hapten diphenylcyclopropenone (DPC). These receptors all stem from a woman aged 40 to 50 with alopecia areata. Some clones in this sample may be carry-over from other donors' samples.

This clonotype was counted between two and nine times. The rearrangement uses TRBV10-2 and TRBJ2-5, with 7 bases identical to TRBD2. CDR1 WSHSY and CDR2 SAAADI come from the germline V gene. The V segment lost 6 bases and the J segment 5 bases; nucleotides outside the gene matches: 3. This CDR3 contains 12 residues. In DNA form, the CDR3 reads TGCGCCAGCAGCTTGCGGGGGGAGACCCAGTACTTC. This encodes CASSLRGETQYF.

This clonotype was recorded at least ten times. The gene calls are TRBV3-1 and TRBJ1-1; 9 bases are shared with TRBD1. This CDR3 spans 14 amino acids. CDR1 and CDR2 from the germline V gene are LGHDT and YNNKEL (reference sequence). J was trimmed by 6 bases and V by 4 bases; bases with no gene match: 6. The CDR3 nucleotides read TGTGCCAGCAGCCCGGGACAGGGACGCGCTGAAGCTTTCTTT. Amino acids: CASSPGQGRAEAFF.

CDR3 in amino acids: CASSSYTSTPYF. CDR3 DNA sequence: TGTGCCAGCAGCTCGTACACTAGCACGCCGTACTTC. The chain couples TRBV5-4 to TRBJ2-7; D is possibly TRBD2 (6 bases). V was cut by 3 bases and J by 12 bases, with 16 bases left in between. The CDR3 is 12 residues long. CDR1 is SGHNT, CDR2 YYREEE, per germline (reference sequence).

This clonotype was picked up many times. The V call is TRBV2, the J call TRBJ2-1; unclear D gene. The V end was cut by 6 bases, the J end by 0 bases, with 6 bases between. The germline V gene encodes CDR1 SNHLY and CDR2 FYNNEI. The CDR3 covers 13 residues. The CDR3 sequence is CASSRYSYNEQFF. DNA of the CDR3: TGTGCCAGCAGCCGATACTCCTACAATGAGCAGTTCTTC.

This clonotype was counted at least ten times. The chain recombines TRBV4-3 with TRBJ1-2, with a weak D call TRBD1 (5 bases). This CDR3 is 14 amino acids long. V was pared by 0 bases and J by 7 bases, with 12 bases between. Germline V CDR1 and CDR2: LGHNA, YSLEER. This CDR3 is CASSQDRNGAGYTF. In DNA, the CDR3 is TGCGCCAGCAGCCAAGATAGGAACGGGGCTGGCTACACCTTC.

By proportion, this clonotype is medium-sized (0.01 to 0.1%). The chain recombines TRBV29-1 with TRBJ2-2, with TRBD2 matching over 7 bases. Per germline, CDR1 SQVTM and CDR2 ANQGSEA. CDR3 length: 14 amino acids. With V trimmed by 4 bases and J by 6 bases, 8 bases remained unmatched. The CDR3 nucleotides are TGCAGCGTTGGGGCGGGAGTAGACGCCGGGGAGCTGTTTTTT. It translates to CSVGAGVDAGELFF.

This clonotype showed up many times. V gene TRBV6-4 combines with J gene TRBJ2-7; D remains ambiguous. Germline V CDR1 and CDR2: MRHNA, SNTAGT. V was shortened by 6 bases and J by 2 bases, with 17 bases between the two germline ends. The CDR3 runs to 15 residues. CDR3 region: CASREFASLTYEQYF. The CDR3 nucleotides read TGTGCCAGCAGGGAGTTCGCCTCTCTGACCTACGAGCAGTACTTC.

The V call is TRBV5-6, the J call TRBJ2-6; tentative D call: TRBD2 (5 bases). Germline V CDR1 and CDR2: SGHDT, YYEEEE. The V end was cut by 6 bases, the J end by 5 bases, with 18 bases between. This CDR3 is built from 16 residues. The CDR3: CASTHNKEVWANVLTF. The CDR3, as DNA: TGTGCCAGCACCCACAATAAGGAGGTCTGGGCCAACGTCCTGACTTTC.

This clonotype was seen many times. The chain couples TRBV11-2 to TRBJ2-2; possible D gene TRBD1, 6 bases. Germline assignment: CDR1 SGHAT and CDR2 FQNNGV. The CDR3 spans 15 residues. V shed 1 base and J shed 0 bases, with 6 bases lying between them. Here the CDR3 DNA reads TGTGCCAGCAGCTTAGGGGGGCCGAACACCGGGGAGCTGTTTTTT. Residues: CASSLGGPNTGELFF.

This clonotype came up many times. The chain uses TRBV10-2 and TRBJ1-2, with D hard to call. Germline values: CDR1 WSHSY, CDR2 SAAADI. The CDR3 covers 14 residues. Trimming took 2 bases from V and 4 from J, leaving 11 bases between them. The CDR3 sequence is CASSERLSLYGYTF. CDR3 coding DNA: TGCGCCAGCAGTGAGAGGTTGAGTCTCTATGGCTACACCTTC.

The V gene is TRBV29-1, the J gene TRBJ1-1; D is perhaps TRBD1 (5 bases). Germline lookup yields CDR1 SQVTM and CDR2 ANQGSEA. The ends were cut back, 7 bases at V and 6 bases at J, with 12 bases in the middle. The CDR3 extends over 11 amino acids. CDR3 in DNA: TGCAGCGCCTCAGGGTATTCTGAAGCTTTCTTT. It translates to CSASGYSEAFF.

This clonotype was picked up many times. This chain joins TRBV5-1 and TRBJ2-1; 7 nucleotides line up with TRBD2. Germline V gene data show CDR1 as SGHRS and CDR2 as YFSETQ. This CDR3 is 13 amino acids long. V trimming: 4 bases; J trimming: 10 bases; junction bases outside the gene matches: 8. CDR3 amino acids: CASSRGWEGEQFF. CDR3 DNA: TGCGCCAGCAGCCGAGGATGGGAGGGCGAGCAGTTCTTC.

This clonotype was observed many times. The chain carries TRBV11-2 and TRBJ1-1; D unclear. Trimming cost V 4 bases and J 4 bases, with 16 bases left between them. Germline V gives CDR1 SGHAT, CDR2 FQNNGV. This CDR3 comprises 15 residues. The CDR3 sequence is CASSYLMAGTTEAFF. DNA for the CDR3: TGTGCCAGCAGCTATCTTATGGCGGGTACCACTGAAGCTTTCTTT.